This T cell receptor beta chain was sequenced for a study of shared clonotypes between healthy human individuals. HIV-negative, healthy adults without recent acute infections or vaccinations were the donors. Clones were sequenced by immunoSEQ multiplex PCR, and TCRdb holds only the in-frame ones, with some missing. The repertoire includes 2 million to 2.5 million clones, 93% of them detected once, and 0.39% sits in the top ten. The source is a young man in good health. Some clones in this sample may be carry-over from other donors' samples. The sample comprised naive CD4+ T cells from PBMCs. Subset here: CD45RA+ positively selected.

The CDR3 region is CASSLTGQSEAFF. DNA for the CDR3: TGTGCCAGCAGCTTAACGGGGCAATCTGAAGCTTTCTTT. The chain links TRBV7-3 to TRBJ1-1; D perhaps matches TRBD1 (5 bases). The CDR3 loop spans 13 amino acids. In germline, CDR1 is SGHTA, CDR2 FQGTGA. The germline V and J ends were trimmed by 0 bases and 6 bases, with 8 bases remaining between them. The entire variable domain, with the rest obtained from reference TRBV7-3 and TRBJ1-1, is as follows: GAGVSQTPSNKVTEKGKYVELRCDPISGHTALYWYRQSLGQGPEFLIYFQGTGAADDSGLPNDRFFAVRPEGSVSTLKIQRTERGDSAVYLCASSLTGQSEAFFGQGTRLTVV.